Each of the 7 T cell receptor beta chains below was sequenced from the same sample in a study of beta chain features in type 1 diabetes. What was sequenced were expressed TCRB transcripts, since all of the isolated RNA had been reverse transcribed. The method was immunoSEQ multiplex PCR; TCRdb's version includes in-frame clones alone and lacks a portion of them. The sample lists under 450,000 clones, more than 11% occurring once. Specimen: naive CD4+ T cells from blood. Receptor source: a man aged 30 to 39 in good health.

The genes are TRBV5-1 and TRBJ1-5; 9 bases align to TRBD1. This CDR3 contains 14 residues. Germline CDR1 SGHRS, CDR2 YFSETQ. V lost 4 bases to trimming and J lost 7 bases; unmatched junction nucleotides: 6. The CDR3 loop is CASSVTGGEQPQHF. CDR3 nucleotides: TGCGCCAGCAGCGTCACAGGGGGCGAGCAGCCCCAGCATTTT.

This clone was detected only a few times. The junction shows a germline mismatch at one end, possibly a read error. V is TRBV7-9 and J is TRBJ2-3, with 16 bases fitting TRBD2. The CDR3 consists of 15 residues. Per the germline V gene, CDR1 is SEHNR and CDR2 is FQNEAQ (reference sequence). In DNA, the CDR3 is TGCATCACCGGGACTAGCGGGGGGGCCGTAGATACGCAGTATTTT. Protein sequence: CITGTSGGAVDTQYF.

This clone was observed a few times. V gene TRBV5-4 combines with J gene TRBJ2-7; 10 bases line up with TRBD1. Germline V gene data show CDR1 as SGHNT and CDR2 as YYREEE (reference sequence). With 0 bases clipped from V and 2 bases from J, the junction kept 5 bases outside the gene matches. The CDR3 spans 16 residues. In DNA, the CDR3 is TGTGCCAGCAGCTTGGGAGCCGGGACAGGGGCCTACGAGCAGTACTTC. It encodes CASSLGAGTGAYEQYF.

The chain's CDR3 is CASSLGGAGEQYF. The CDR3 bases are TGTGCCAGCAGCTTGGGGGGCGCAGGCGAGCAGTACTTC. V is TRBV5-4 and J is TRBJ2-7, with D possibly being TRBD1 (5 bases). Germline values: CDR1 SGHNT, CDR2 YYREEE (reference sequence). Trimming took off 0 bases at V and 6 bases at J, with 10 bases between the two ends. The CDR3 has 13 amino acids. Variable domain in full (rest from reference TRBV5-4 and TRBJ2-7): ETGVTQSPTHLIKTRGQQVTLRCSSQSGHNTVSWYQQALGQGPQFIFQYYREEENGRGNFPPRFSGLQFPNYSSELNVNALELDDSALYLCASSLGGAGEQYFGPGTRLTVT.

The chain combines TRBV14 with TRBJ2-4; D might be TRBD1 or TRBD2, each matching 5 bases. This CDR3 contains 14 residues. With 6 bases removed from V and 8 bases from J, the gap between germline ends came to 17 bases. The V gene's germline CDR1 is SGHDN and CDR2 FVKESK. The chain's CDR3 is CASSPGVVGHIQYF. CDR3 nucleotide sequence: TGTGCCAGCAGTCCCGGGGTAGTGGGGCACATTCAGTACTTC.

This chain uses TRBV6-1 with TRBJ2-5; 7 bases align to TRBD1. The V gene's germline CDR1 is MNHNS and CDR2 SASEGT. J lost 2 bases, V lost 7 bases, and 4 bases had no gene match. The CDR3 extends over 13 amino acids. In nucleotides, the CDR3 is TGTGCCAGCACTCAGGACAGGCAAGAGACCCAGTACTTC. It is translated as CASTQDRQETQYF.

The V call is TRBV4-1, the J call TRBJ2-1; 13 bases are a match to TRBD2. The V gene's germline CDR1 is MGHRA and CDR2 YSYEKL. V shed 1 base, J shed 8 bases, and the junction held 2 bases outside the gene matches. The CDR3 is made up of 15 amino acids. CDR3 nucleotide sequence: TGCGCCAGCAGCCAAGGGACTAGCGGGAGAGATGAGCAGTTCTTC. Its protein is CASSQGTSGRDEQFF.